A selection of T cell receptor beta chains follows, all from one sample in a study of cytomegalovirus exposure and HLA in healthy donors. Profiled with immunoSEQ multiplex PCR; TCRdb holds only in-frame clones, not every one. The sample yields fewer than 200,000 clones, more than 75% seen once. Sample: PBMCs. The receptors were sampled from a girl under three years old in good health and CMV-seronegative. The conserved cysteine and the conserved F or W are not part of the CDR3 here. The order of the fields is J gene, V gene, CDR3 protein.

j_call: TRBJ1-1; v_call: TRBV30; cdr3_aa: AWRSRGWAEAF
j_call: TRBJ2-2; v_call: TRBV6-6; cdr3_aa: ASTGQLNTGELF
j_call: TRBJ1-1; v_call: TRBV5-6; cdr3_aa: ASSLPGNTEAF
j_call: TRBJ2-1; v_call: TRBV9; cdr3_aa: ASSVVGIRDRGDEQF
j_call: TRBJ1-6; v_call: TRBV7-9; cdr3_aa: ATAKVGSSYNSPLH
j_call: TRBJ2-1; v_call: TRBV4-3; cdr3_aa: ASSQEEVAGQGEQF
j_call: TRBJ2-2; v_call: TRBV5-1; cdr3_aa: ASSFGREDTGELF
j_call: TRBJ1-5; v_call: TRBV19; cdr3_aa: ASSPQPGQGLGQPQH
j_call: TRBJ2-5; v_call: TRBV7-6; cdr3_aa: ASSIPRPSGQETQY
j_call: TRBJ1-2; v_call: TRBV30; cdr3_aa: AWSPGRGTRGYT
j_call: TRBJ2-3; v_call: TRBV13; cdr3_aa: ASSSRDGAGGSTDTQY
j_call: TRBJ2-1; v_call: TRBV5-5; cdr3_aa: ASSLNGNEQF
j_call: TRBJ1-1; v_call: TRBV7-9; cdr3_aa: ASSGIRAEAF
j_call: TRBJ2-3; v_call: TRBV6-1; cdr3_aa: ASRLGQDVTDTQY
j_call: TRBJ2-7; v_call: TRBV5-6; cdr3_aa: ASKLRRSSYEQY
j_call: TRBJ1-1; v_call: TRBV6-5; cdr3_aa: ASSLLPPNTEAF
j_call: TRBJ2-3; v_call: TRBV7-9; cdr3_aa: ASSWGTSTDTQY
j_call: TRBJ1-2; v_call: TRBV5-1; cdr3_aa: ASTVTPGFGYT
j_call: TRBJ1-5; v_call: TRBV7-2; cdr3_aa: ASSLSEGNQPQH
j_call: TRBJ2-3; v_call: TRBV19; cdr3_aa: ASSPGLAASTDTQY
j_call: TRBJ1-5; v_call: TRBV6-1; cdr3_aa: ASKLGQGGQPQH
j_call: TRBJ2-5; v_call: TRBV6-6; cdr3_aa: ASSYSGSWETQY
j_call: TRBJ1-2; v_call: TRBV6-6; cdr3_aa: ASSYTDRDYGYT
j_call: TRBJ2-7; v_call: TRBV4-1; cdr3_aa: ASSQGYGDDSSSYEQY
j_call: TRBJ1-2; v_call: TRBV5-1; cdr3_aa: ASGEGQAVNYGYT
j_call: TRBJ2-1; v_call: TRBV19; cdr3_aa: ASSIAALGRTSGRFEQF
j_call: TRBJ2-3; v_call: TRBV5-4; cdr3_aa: ASSLRAEGDTQY
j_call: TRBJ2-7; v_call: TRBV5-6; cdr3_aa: ASSFRTRNYEQY
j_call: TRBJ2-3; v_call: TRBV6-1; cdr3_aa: ASIRLAGFTDTQY
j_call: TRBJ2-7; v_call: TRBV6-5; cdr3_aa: ASSPGTALYEQY
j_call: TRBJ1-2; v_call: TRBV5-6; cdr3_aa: ASSLVSLLYYGYT
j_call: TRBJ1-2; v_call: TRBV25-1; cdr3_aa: ASSATAYGYT
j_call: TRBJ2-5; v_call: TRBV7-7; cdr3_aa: ASSHTSGGGQETQY
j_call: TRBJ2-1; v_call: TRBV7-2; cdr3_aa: ASSSWTSGFEQF
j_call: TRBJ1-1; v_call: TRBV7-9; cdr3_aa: ASSSITGMGTEAF
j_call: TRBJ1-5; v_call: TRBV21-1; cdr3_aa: ASSPFSRDRGIQPQH
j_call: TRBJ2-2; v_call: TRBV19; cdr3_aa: ASSILRGLATGELF
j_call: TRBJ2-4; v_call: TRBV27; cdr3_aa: ASSSPRTGAKNIQY
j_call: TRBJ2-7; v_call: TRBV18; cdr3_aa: ASSLPGQGDYEQY
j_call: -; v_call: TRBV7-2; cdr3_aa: ASSVDSGTYEQY